These 21 T cell receptor beta chains came from one sample sequenced in a study of blood T cells in healthy people across ages (dated by TCRdb to the mid-2010s). Receptor libraries were prepared by 5' RACE. Sequencing used an Illumina HiSeq 2500. A second roughly 6 to 12 cycle PCR used a sample-barcoded 5' primer and a J-beta primer mix. The raw public reads went through TCRdb reprocessing: fastp at Q25, MiXCR clone calling, in-frame beta chains kept. CDR3 protein sequences are deduplicated, and each keeps its most common genes and DNA. This sample has roughly 700,000 distinct CDR3 sequences in its table, and 45% to 50% of those were observed once. The ten largest clones capture around a third of the sample. Specimen: blood. The receptors derive from an older woman in good health.

Of note for this clonotype: A read error may explain this, as a much larger clone is one base away. The genes are TRBV20-1 and TRBJ2-1; a possible D gene is TRBD1 (5 bases). The CDR3 loop spans 13 amino acids. V was clipped by 6 bases and J by 13 bases, with 22 bases between them. CDR1 DFQATT and CDR2 SNEGSKA come from the germline V gene (reference sequence). The CDR3 is CSARRAGMETQFF. CDR3 sequence (DNA): TGCAGTGCCCGCCGGGCAGGGATGGAGACCCAGTTCTTC.

This CDR3 is CASSMGPIADTQYF. CDR3 nucleotide sequence: TGTGCCAGCAGCATGGGACCGATTGCAGATACGCAGTATTTT. V is TRBV9 and J is TRBJ2-3; D may be TRBD1 or TRBD2 (5 bases each). Trimming pared 4 bases from V and 4 bases from J, leaving 13 bases between. Per the germline V gene, CDR1 is SGDLS and CDR2 is YYNGEE. CDR3 length equals 14 residues.

This clonotype was seen at least ten times. The chain has TRBV10-3 and TRBJ2-5; D unresolved. The CDR3 consists of 11 residues. V lost 0 bases to trimming and J lost 5 bases, with 1 base between them. The germline V gene encodes CDR1 ENHRY and CDR2 SYGVKD. CDR3 DNA: TGTGCCATCAGTGAGTCGGAGACCCAGTACTTC. Residues: CAISESETQYF.

V gene TRBV20-1 combines with J gene TRBJ2-5; D is uncertain. Germline V gene sequence: CDR1 DFQATT, CDR2 SNEGSKA (reference sequence). The CDR3 runs to 11 residues. V lost 6 bases and J 5 bases, leaving 10 bases between the germline ends. CDR3 protein: CSATARETQYF. DNA for the CDR3: TGCAGTGCCACAGCCCGGGAGACCCAGTACTTC.

The genes are TRBV12-3 or TRBV12-4 and TRBJ2-1, with D possibly matching TRBD2 (6 bases). The CDR3 runs to 15 residues. Trimming left V 0 bases short and J 12 bases short, with 18 bases between. The CDR3 protein is CASSLALNTGVSQFF. CDR3 nucleotide sequence: TGTGCCAGCAGTTTAGCCCTAAACACGGGGGTCTCGCAGTTCTTC.

This clonotype was detected only a few times. The chain carries TRBV12-3 or TRBV12-4 and TRBJ2-1; D gene uncertain. Trimming stripped 2 bases from V and 7 bases from J, with 6 bases between. This CDR3 is 12 amino acids long. The CDR3 sequence is CASSLHRNEQFF. In DNA, the CDR3 is TGTGCCAGCAGTTTACATCGTAATGAGCAGTTCTTC.

The CDR3 DNA is TGTGCCATCAGAGCGGAGGGACTTTACAATGAGCAGTACTTC. Protein: CAIRAEGLYNEQYF. The chain carries TRBV10-3 and TRBJ2-5; weak D call: TRBD2 (6 bases). Germline CDR1 and CDR2: ENHRY and SYGVKD. CDR3 length: 14 amino acids. V dropped 6 bases and J dropped 11 bases, with 22 bases sitting between them.

V gene TRBV6-6 combines with J gene TRBJ1-4; no reliable D call. This CDR3 has 12 amino acids. Trimming took off 5 bases at V and 8 bases at J, with 9 bases between the two ends. Germline CDR1 is MNHNY and CDR2 is SVGAGI (reference sequence). As DNA, the CDR3 is TGTGCCAGCAGTGACGGCGGGGAAAAACTGTTTTTT. Amino acids: CASSDGGEKLFF.

The table lists this clonotype with a few counts. CDR3 in amino acids: CASSVAGRDSPLHF. DNA of the CDR3: TGTGCCAGCAGTGTGGCTGGCAGGGATTCACCCCTCCACTTT. The J gene is TRBJ1-6, the V gene TRBV2, with D possibly matching TRBD1 (5 bases). The CDR3 has 14 residues. The V end lost 4 bases, the J end lost 8 bases, and 12 bases lay between the germline ends. Germline CDR1 and CDR2: SNHLY and FYNNEI.

The chain has TRBV10-3 and TRBJ2-1; D is perhaps TRBD1 or TRBD2 (7 bases each). CDR1 is ENHRY and CDR2 is SYGVKD in the germline V gene. The CDR3 consists of 12 residues. V lost 6 bases, J lost 10 bases, and 13 bases lay in between. Written as DNA, the CDR3 is TGTGCCATCAGCCAGGGGGGGGAGGAGCAGTTCTTC. It translates to CAISQGGEEQFF.

This clonotype was seen ten or more times. V gene TRBV6-2 or TRBV6-3 combines with J gene TRBJ2-4, with 7 bases fitting TRBD1. Germline V gene data show CDR1 as MNHEY and CDR2 as SVGEGT. V lost 0 bases to trimming and J lost 13 bases; unmatched junction nucleotides: 15. There are 16 residues in the CDR3. The DNA for the CDR3 is TGTGCCAGCAGTTACTCAAAGGGGGACAGTTGGAATACCCAGTACTTC. This translates into CASSYSKGDSWNTQYF.

This clonotype has a single count. This CDR3 is CASSLSFTEETQYF. The CDR3 DNA reads TGTGCCAGCAGCTTATCCTTCACAGAAGAGACCCAGTACTTC. This chain links TRBV11-3 with TRBJ2-5; D is uncertain. V gave up 2 bases and J gave up 3 bases, with 10 bases separating them. From germline, CDR1 is SGHNT and CDR2 YENEEA. The CDR3 length is 14 residues.

In this sample, this clonotype turned up a few times. The V gene is TRBV6-2 or TRBV6-3, the J gene TRBJ1-1; D is unresolved. V was trimmed by 0 bases and J by 0 bases, leaving 8 bases between them. Germline-derived CDR1 and CDR2 are MNHEY and SVGEGT. This CDR3 comprises 15 residues. In DNA, the CDR3 is TGTGCCAGCAGTTACTCGTTGAACATGAACACTGAAGCTTTCTTT. Residues: CASSYSLNMNTEAFF.

The chain is built from TRBV2 and TRBJ2-1; 9 positions agree with TRBD2. Germline values: CDR1 SNHLY, CDR2 FYNNEI. With V trimmed by 8 bases and J by 3 bases, 8 bases remained unmatched. The CDR3 is 15 residues long. The CDR3 spells CASVRREGGYNEQFF. The CDR3 coding sequence is TGTGCCAGCGTTCGGCGGGAGGGTGGCTACAATGAGCAGTTCTTC.

The chain uses TRBV7-9 and TRBJ2-6, with D uncertain. The CDR3 is made up of 16 amino acids. Per the germline V gene, CDR1 is SEHNR and CDR2 is FQNEAQ (reference sequence). V lost 1 base and J lost 0, with 7 bases in between. CDR3 in amino acids: CASSLGLRSGANVLTF. The CDR3 DNA follows: TGTGCCAGCAGCTTAGGCCTGCGCTCTGGGGCCAACGTCCTGACTTTC.

The rearrangement links TRBV12-3 or TRBV12-4 to TRBJ1-4; 8 positions match TRBD1. The CDR3 covers 15 residues. Trimming cost V 6 bases and J 7 bases; bases outside gene matches: 10. CDR3 sequence reads: CASRAKTGVPEKLFF. The CDR3, as DNA: TGTGCCAGCAGAGCCAAGACAGGGGTTCCTGAAAAACTGTTTTTT.

The chain uses TRBV7-2 and TRBJ2-7; 9 bases agree with TRBD2. The CDR3 runs 15 residues. V lost 5 bases to trimming and J lost 3 bases; unmatched junction nucleotides: 8. Germline V gene sequence: CDR1 SGHTA, CDR2 FQGNSA. This CDR3 is CASSLSGSVLYEQYF. CDR3 bases: TGTGCCAGCAGCCTTAGCGGGAGTGTACTCTACGAGCAGTACTTC. Supplemented by reference TRBV7-2 and TRBJ2-7, the full variable domain reads GAGVSQSPSNKVTEKGKDVELRCDPISGHTALYWYRQSLGQGLEFLIYFQGNSAPDKSGLPSDRFSAERTGGSVSTLTIQRTQQEDSAVYLCASSLSGSVLYEQYFGPGTRLTVT.

This rearrangement joins TRBV20-1 to TRBJ2-1; TRBD2 is a possible D gene (5 bases). Germline lookup yields CDR1 DFQATT and CDR2 SNEGSKA (reference sequence). The CDR3 contains 14 residues. V was pared by 6 bases and J by 7 bases, with 19 bases between. CDR3 coding DNA: TGCAGTGCCGAGCGGACCCTGGTAACAAATGAGCAGTTCTTC. This gives the protein CSAERTLVTNEQFF.

The J gene is TRBJ2-3, the V gene TRBV3-1; 7 bases line up with TRBD2. V lost 5 bases to trimming and J lost 4 bases; unmatched junction nucleotides: 12. The germline gives CDR1 LGHDT, CDR2 YNNKEL (reference sequence). The CDR3 totals 16 residues. CDR3 in DNA: TGTGCCAGCAGCACAACTCATCTTACTAGCGCAGATACGCAGTATTTT. Amino acid sequence: CASSTTHLTSADTQYF.

This clonotype was seen a handful of times. This chain links TRBV7-2 with TRBJ1-1; no reliable D call. CDR1 is SGHTA and CDR2 is FQGNSA in the germline V gene. V dropped 3 bases and J dropped 1 base, with 6 bases sitting between them. The CDR3 has 13 amino acids. The CDR3 DNA follows: TGTGCCAGCAGCTTTAATCGGAACACTGAAGCTTTCTTT. This sequence encodes CASSFNRNTEAFF. The variable domain in full, with the rest retrieved from reference TRBV7-2 and TRBJ1-1, is GAGVSQSPSNKVTEKGKDVELRCDPISGHTALYWYRQSLGQGLEFLIYFQGNSAPDKSGLPSDRFSAERTGGSVSTLTIQRTQQEDSAVYLCASSFNRNTEAFFGQGTRLTVV.

The chain uses TRBV7-2 and TRBJ2-1, with 8 bases aligning to TRBD2. This CDR3 has 15 amino acids. With 5 bases clipped from V and 8 bases from J, the junction kept 11 bases outside the gene matches. Germline values: CDR1 SGHTA, CDR2 FQGNSA. The CDR3 region is CASSPPGTRSHEQFF. Written as DNA, the CDR3 is TGTGCCAGCAGCCCTCCCGGGACTAGATCCCATGAGCAGTTCTTC.